This T cell receptor (beta chain) was observed in a study of cytomegalovirus exposure and HLA in healthy donors. V lost 6 bases and J 4 bases, leaving 17 bases between the germline ends. CDR3 length equals 15 residues. CDR1 KGHSH and CDR2 LQKENI come from the germline V gene. Generated by immunoSEQ multiplex PCR, the TCRdb table keeps only in-frame clones and is missing some. The sample includes roughly 250,000 clones, 85% to 90% of them seen just once. The sequenced sample was PBMCs. The sequence was collected from a man aged 18 to 30 in good health and CMV-seronegative. The V call is TRBV18, the J call TRBJ2-3; possible D gene TRBD2, 6 bases. Here the CDR3 DNA reads TGTGCCAGCTCTCGGGACGGGGGTGAGGCAGATACGCAGTATTTT. Translated: CASSRDGGEADTQYF.